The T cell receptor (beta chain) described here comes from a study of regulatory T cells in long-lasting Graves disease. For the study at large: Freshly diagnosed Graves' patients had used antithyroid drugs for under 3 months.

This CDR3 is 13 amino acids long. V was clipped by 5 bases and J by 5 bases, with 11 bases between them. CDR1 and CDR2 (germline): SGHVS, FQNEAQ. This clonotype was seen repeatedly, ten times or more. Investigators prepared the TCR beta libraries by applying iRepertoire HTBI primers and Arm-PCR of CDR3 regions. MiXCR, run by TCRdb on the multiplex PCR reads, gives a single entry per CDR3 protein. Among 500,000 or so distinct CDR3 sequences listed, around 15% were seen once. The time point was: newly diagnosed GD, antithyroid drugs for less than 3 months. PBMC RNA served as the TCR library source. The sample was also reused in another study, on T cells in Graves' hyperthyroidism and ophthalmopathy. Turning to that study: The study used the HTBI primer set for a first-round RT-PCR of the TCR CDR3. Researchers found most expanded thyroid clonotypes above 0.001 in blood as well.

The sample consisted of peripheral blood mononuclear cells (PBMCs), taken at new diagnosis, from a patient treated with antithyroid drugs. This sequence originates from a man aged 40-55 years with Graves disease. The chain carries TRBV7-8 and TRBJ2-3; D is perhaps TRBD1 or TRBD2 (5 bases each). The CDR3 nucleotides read TGTGCCAGCAGCCTAACGAGGGGAGATACGCAGTATTTT. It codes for CASSLTRGDTQYF.